These 14 T cell receptor beta chains were all obtained from the same sample, sequenced in a study of blood T cell repertoires in COVID-19. Data came from immunoSEQ multiplex PCR; TCRdb stores just in-frame clones and leaves some out. The table includes about 300,000 clones, more than 70% detected once. What was sequenced was peripheral blood. The receptors come from a woman in her twenties or thirties who had recovered from COVID-19.

The V and J genes are TRBV5-1 and TRBJ1-1, with 7 bases aligning to TRBD1. The CDR3 totals 15 residues. Germline V lookup: CDR1 SGHRS, CDR2 YFSETQ. The J segment lost 1 base and the V segment lost 4 bases, leaving 7 bases of the junction unmatched. The CDR3 reads CASSLETGTNTEAFF. In nucleotides, the CDR3 is TGCGCCAGCAGCCTCGAGACAGGGACGAACACTGAAGCTTTCTTT.

The chain employs TRBV9 and TRBJ2-2; TRBD2 is a possible D gene (5 bases). Trimming shortened V by 0 bases and J by 7 bases, and 7 bases separated the two germline ends. The CDR3 length is 13 residues. Germline-derived CDR1 and CDR2 are SGDLS and YYNGEE. The CDR3 sequence is CASSVAGIGELFF. For the CDR3, the DNA is TGTGCCAGCAGCGTAGCGGGAATCGGGGAGCTGTTTTTT.

This chain connects TRBV24-1 to TRBJ2-1; TRBD1 matches 10 bases. V lost 0 bases and J lost 0; bases outside the gene matches: 1. Germline lookup yields CDR1 KGHDR and CDR2 SFDVKD. The CDR3 is made up of 17 amino acids. The CDR3 protein is CATSDLGTGDSYNEQFF. DNA for the CDR3: TGTGCCACCAGTGATTTGGGGACAGGGGACTCCTACAATGAGCAGTTCTTC.

The chain employs TRBV30 and TRBJ1-6, with 11 bases fitting TRBD1. With 8 bases clipped from V and 8 bases from J, the junction kept 2 bases outside the gene matches. This CDR3 is 12 amino acids long. Germline V gene sequence: CDR1 GTSNPN, CDR2 SVGIG (reference sequence). For the CDR3, the DNA is TGTGCCGGGGACAGGGGGGATTCACCCCTCCACTTT. Residues: CAGDRGDSPLHF.

V is TRBV7-3 and J is TRBJ2-5; 11 bases are a match to TRBD2. The CDR3 runs to 15 residues. The germline V gene encodes CDR1 SGHTA and CDR2 FQGTGA. V lost 5 bases, J lost 2 bases, and 4 bases stayed unmatched. The CDR3: CASSASSGGQETQYF. DNA for the CDR3: TGTGCCAGCAGCGCGTCTAGCGGGGGGCAAGAGACCCAGTACTTC.

The chain couples TRBV12-3 or TRBV12-4 to TRBJ2-1; D is ambiguous. CDR3 length equals 13 residues. Trimming took off 2 bases at V and 7 bases at J, with 9 bases between the two ends. The CDR3 spells CASSLNVGNEQFF. DNA of the CDR3: TGTGCCAGCAGTTTAAACGTCGGGAATGAGCAGTTCTTC.

V is TRBV7-8 and J is TRBJ1-1; D not certain. V lost 5 bases, J lost 3 bases, and 13 bases lay in between. This CDR3 has 14 amino acids. Germline V gives CDR1 SGHVS, CDR2 FQNEAQ. The CDR3 DNA reads as TGTGCCAGCAGCCCTGCGCACGGGGACACTGAAGCTTTCTTT. Protein sequence: CASSPAHGDTEAFF.

This clone was recorded only once. The chain is built from TRBV7-2 and TRBJ2-3, with D possibly TRBD2 on 5 matching bases. Trimming cost V 5 bases and J 0 bases, with 9 bases left between them. CDR1 is SGHTA, CDR2 FQGNSA, per germline. The CDR3 extends over 14 amino acids. As DNA, the CDR3 is TGTGCCAGCAGCAGTCGGACTAGCACAGATACGCAGTATTTT. Its translation: CASSSRTSTDTQYF.

On this clone: Other DNA sequences in the same sample also yield this CDR3. V gene TRBV24-1 combines with J gene TRBJ2-5, with unresolved D. The CDR3 is 13 amino acids. CDR1 is KGHDR, CDR2 SFDVKD, per germline. Trimming took off 1 base at V and 5 bases at J, with 7 bases between the two ends. CDR3 sequence (DNA): TGTGCCACCAGTGATTTACCCGAGGAGACCCAGTACTTC. Encoded protein: CATSDLPEETQYF.

V and J are TRBV9 and TRBJ1-4, with a possible D match to TRBD1 (6 bases). CDR1 SGDLS and CDR2 YYNGEE come from the germline V gene. Deletions cut 4 bases from V and 0 bases from J, with 7 bases between. The CDR3 covers 14 residues. CDR3 protein: CASSRTATNEKLFF. In DNA, the CDR3 is TGTGCCAGCAGCCGGACAGCAACTAATGAAAAACTGTTTTTT.

The chain employs TRBV28 and TRBJ1-6; 7 bases are shared with TRBD1. Germline CDR1 MDHEN, CDR2 SYDVKM. The CDR3 is made up of 14 amino acids. Trimming removed 5 bases from V and 5 bases from J; junction bases left unmatched: 3. In nucleotides, the CDR3 is TGTGCCAGCAGTGTCAGGGGGGATAATTCACCCCTCCACTTT. Its protein is CASSVRGDNSPLHF.

The rearrangement uses TRBV7-8 and TRBJ2-3; 9 nucleotides agree with TRBD2. CDR1 and CDR2 from the germline V gene are SGHVS and FQNEAQ. The CDR3 covers 16 residues. V was clipped by 3 bases and J by 6 bases; unmatched bases: 10. CDR3 protein: CASSFQLAGPADTQYF. CDR3 sequence (DNA): TGTGCCAGCAGCTTCCAACTAGCGGGCCCCGCGGATACGCAGTATTTT.

The chain links TRBV4-1 to TRBJ1-2, with unresolved D. The CDR3 extends over 13 amino acids. The germline V and J ends were trimmed by 4 bases and 7 bases, with 13 bases remaining between them. CDR1 is MGHRA and CDR2 is YSYEKL in the germline V gene. The CDR3 nucleotides are TGCGCCAGCAGCCCAACCGGGGTATTTGGCTACACCTTC. This gives the protein CASSPTGVFGYTF.

V is TRBV29-1 and J is TRBJ2-1, with 7 bases fitting TRBD2. Per the germline V gene, CDR1 is SQVTM and CDR2 is ANQGSEA. The CDR3 is made up of 15 amino acids. The trim removed 6 bases at V and 4 bases at J, leaving 12 bases unmatched. CDR3 coding DNA: TGCAGCGTACCCTTTGGGGGGGGATTATACAATGAGCAGTTCTTC. Protein product: CSVPFGGGLYNEQFF.